The following is a T cell receptor (beta chain) sequence with its context. Study processing details: Reference gene primers were amplified, and this amplification served to estimate nucleated cell counts. The repertoire was sequenced with immunoSEQ multiplex PCR; TCRdb's copy has only in-frame clones and lacks some. V and J calls and clone size follow that table, whereas D and trimming were derived from the DNA. The sample yields 360,000 or so clones, roughly 89% seen once. The data were taken from a study of blood T cell repertoires in COVID-19. For the study at large: Nucleic acid was either cDNA or gDNA, and it came from T cells, B-cell-depleted T cells, or PBMCs.

The age range of participants was about 18 to 100 years, with residence in about two dozen US areas. Participants' own reports of clinical history determined their cohort assignment. V was clipped by 0 bases and J by 6 bases, with 14 bases between them. This CDR3 has 16 amino acids. CDR1 and CDR2 (germline): LGHNA, YNFKEQ. This receptor was obtained from a woman between 25 and 40 years old who had recovered from COVID-19. Sequences were obtained from PBMCs or T cells enriched from blood (not recorded which). V usage is TRBV4-2 and J usage is TRBJ1-4; a possible D gene is TRBD1 (6 bases). CDR3 sequence (DNA): TGTGCCAGCAGCCAAGATACGGGGGGCGCAGATGAAAAACTGTTTTTT. Protein product: CASSQDTGGADEKLFF.